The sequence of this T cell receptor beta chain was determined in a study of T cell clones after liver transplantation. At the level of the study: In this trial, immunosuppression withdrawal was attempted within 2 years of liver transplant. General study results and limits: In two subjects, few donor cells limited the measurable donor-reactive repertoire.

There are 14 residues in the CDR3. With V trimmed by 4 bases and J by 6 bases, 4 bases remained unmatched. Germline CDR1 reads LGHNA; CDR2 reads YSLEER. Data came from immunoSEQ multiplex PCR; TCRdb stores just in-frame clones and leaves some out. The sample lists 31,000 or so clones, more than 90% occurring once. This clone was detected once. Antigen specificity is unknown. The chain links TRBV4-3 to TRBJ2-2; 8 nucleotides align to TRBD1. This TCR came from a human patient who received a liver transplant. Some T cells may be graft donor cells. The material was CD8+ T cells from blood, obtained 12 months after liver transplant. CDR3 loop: CASSRIQGAGELFF. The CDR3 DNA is TGCGCCAGCAGCCGTATACAGGGGGCCGGGGAGCTGTTTTTT.